The 11 T cell receptor beta chains listed next were all sequenced from one sample in a study of PD-1 blockade in classical Hodgkin lymphoma. Indicated time point: cycle 4 day 1 (C4D1), after five to seven weeks of nivolumab. Brentuximab vedotin exposure varied among the patients, all of whom had relapsed after autologous stem cell transplantation. Sequencing used immunoSEQ multiplex PCR; TCRdb keeps in-frame clones, though not all of them. The top ten clones hold about 12% of a sample with around 50,000 clones, roughly 80% of them seen once. Sequencing was performed on peripheral blood mononuclear cells (PBMCs), taken before the fourth cycle of nivolumab. These receptors were collected from a human donor with classical Hodgkin lymphoma.

CDR3 sequence reads: CASSPGTSGDRWREQYF. For the CDR3, the DNA is TGTGCCAGCAGCCCGGGGACTAGCGGGGACCGTTGGAGAGAGCAGTACTTC. The rearrangement joins TRBV7-9 to TRBJ2-7; 13 bases map to TRBD2. Unmatched junction bases numbered 14, after V lost 5 bases and J lost 7 bases. Germline CDR1 reads SEHNR; CDR2 reads FQNEAQ (reference sequence). The CDR3 has 17 residues.

The chain couples TRBV27 to TRBJ2-7, with 9 bases fitting TRBD2. Germline CDR1 reads MNHEY; CDR2 reads SMNVEV (reference sequence). The CDR3 has 16 residues. V dropped 2 bases and J dropped 1; count of bases not matched to a gene: 6. CDR3 in DNA: TGTGCCAGCAGTTTAGTCCCGGGACTAGCTTCCTACGAGCAGTACTTC. It codes for CASSLVPGLASYEQYF.

The rearrangement joins TRBV5-1 to TRBJ2-7, with 9 bases aligning to TRBD1. CDR1 and CDR2 (germline): SGHRS, YFSETQ. Germline trimming cut 6 bases from V and 5 bases from J; bases unmatched to any gene: 12. The CDR3 extends over 15 amino acids. CDR3 bases: TGCGCCAGCACCCCTTTAGGGACAGGGTTCCACGAGCAGTACTTC. Its protein product is CASTPLGTGFHEQYF.

This chain joins TRBV7-8 and TRBJ2-1; D is unclear. The V end lost 3 bases, the J end lost 12 bases, and 12 bases lay between the germline ends. The CDR3 contains 12 residues. Germline V gene sequence: CDR1 SGHVS, CDR2 FQNEAQ. The CDR3 here is CASSFFLRWQFF. The CDR3 DNA reads TGTGCCAGCAGCTTTTTTCTCAGGTGGCAGTTCTTC.

The V call is TRBV19, the J call TRBJ1-4; 10 nucleotides align to TRBD1. Germline-derived CDR1 and CDR2 are LNHDA and SQIVND (reference sequence). The V and J ends lost 4 bases and 8 bases, in that order; junction bases with no gene match: 7. This CDR3 is built from 15 residues. CDR3 protein: CASSNGQGDAEKLFF. For the CDR3, the DNA is TGTGCCAGTAGTAACGGACAGGGGGACGCGGAAAAACTGTTTTTT.

The V gene is TRBV28, the J gene TRBJ2-5; TRBD2 aligns across 10 bases. This CDR3 contains 14 residues. CDR1 is MDHEN and CDR2 is SYDVKM in the germline V gene. V lost 7 bases, J lost 5 bases, and 7 bases stayed unmatched. The CDR3 loop reads CASMRAGGGETQYF. CDR3 DNA: TGTGCCAGCATGCGAGCGGGAGGGGGGGAGACCCAGTACTTC.

This chain uses TRBV5-4 with TRBJ2-1, with D maybe TRBD2 (6 bases). The V end was cut by 0 bases, the J end by 6 bases, with 19 bases between. The CDR3 totals 17 residues. Germline assignment: CDR1 SGHNT and CDR2 YYREEE (reference sequence). Here the CDR3 reads CASSLAHGGPEGNEQFF. The CDR3 DNA reads as TGTGCCAGCAGCTTGGCCCACGGGGGACCGGAGGGCAATGAGCAGTTCTTC.

The rearrangement uses TRBV11-2 and TRBJ1-5; no clear D gene. The ends were cut back, 1 base at V and 3 bases at J, with 16 bases in the middle. This CDR3 is built from 17 residues. CDR1 SGHAT and CDR2 FQNNGV come from the germline V gene. CDR3 sequence (DNA): TGTGCCAGCAGCTTAGCAGTAGTCACAGCCCTCAATCAGCCCCAGCATTTT. It encodes CASSLAVVTALNQPQHF.

The rearrangement uses TRBV15 and TRBJ1-6; D call uncertain. Trimming shortened V by 4 bases and J by 12 bases, and 10 bases separated the two germline ends. This CDR3 region has 12 residues. Looked up from germline, CDR1 is LNHNV and CDR2 is YYDKDF (reference sequence). For the CDR3, the DNA is TGTGCCACCAGCATCCGGACCCTACCCCTCCACTTT. This encodes CATSIRTLPLHF.

This rearrangement joins TRBV10-3 to TRBJ2-5, with 11 bases lining up with TRBD2. The V gene's germline CDR1 is ENHRY and CDR2 SYGVKD. This CDR3 has 15 residues. J gave up 5 bases and V 2 bases, and 4 bases lay outside the gene matches. In nucleotides, the CDR3 is TGTGCCATCAGTGAGGGACTAGCGGGTTGGGAGACCCAGTACTTC. Its translation is CAISEGLAGWETQYF.

This clone turned up a few times. Here the CDR3 DNA reads TGTGCCAGCATCACCACAGGCTCCGGGTCCCAGTACTTC. Translating gives CASITTGSGSQYF. The chain uses TRBV2 and TRBJ2-5; possible D gene TRBD1, 5 bases. The V end was cut by 7 bases, the J end by 9 bases, with 18 bases between. This CDR3 spans 13 amino acids. Germline assignment: CDR1 SNHLY and CDR2 FYNNEI.